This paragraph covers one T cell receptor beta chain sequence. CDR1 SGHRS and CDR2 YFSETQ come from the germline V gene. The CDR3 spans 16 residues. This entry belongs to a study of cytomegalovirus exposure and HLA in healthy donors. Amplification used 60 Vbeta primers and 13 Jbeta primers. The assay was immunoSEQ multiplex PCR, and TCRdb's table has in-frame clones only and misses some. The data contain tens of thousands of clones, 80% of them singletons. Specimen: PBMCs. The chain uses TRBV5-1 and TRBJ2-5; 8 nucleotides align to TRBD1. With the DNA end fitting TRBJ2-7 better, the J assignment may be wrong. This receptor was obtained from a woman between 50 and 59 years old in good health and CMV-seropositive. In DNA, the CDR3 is TGCGCCAGCAGCTTGGATCCAGGGGGCGTCTCCTACGAGCAGTACTTC. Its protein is CASSLDPGGVSYEQYF.